Included here is one TCR beta chain sequence, with context. Its antigen is unidentified. Sampled blood was obtained at baseline, cycle 4 day 1, and cycle 7 day 1. Sequenced by immunoSEQ multiplex PCR; TCRdb stores in-frame clones only, minus some. The profile covers around 67,000 clones, with around 81% appearing a single time and 8.2% taken by the ten largest. In germline, CDR1 is MNHEY, CDR2 SMNVEV (reference sequence). The CDR3 covers 15 residues. J lost 4 bases, V lost 3 bases, and 6 bases had no gene match. This sample is drawn from a study of OX40 agonist ivuxolimab in advanced cancers. Findings of the study overall: Researchers report that CD8+ T cells had, on average, more expanded clones than CD4+.

Specimen: CD4+ or CD8+ T cells sorted from blood, collected in a trial of the OX40 agonist ivuxolimab. This receptor was obtained from an adult with an advanced solid tumor such as melanoma, head and neck, liver or kidney cancer. The V and J genes are TRBV27 and TRBJ2-1; 7 bases line up with TRBD2. The CDR3 spells CASSLNLGGYNEQFF. The CDR3 region has the DNA TGTGCCAGCAGTTTGAATCTGGGAGGGTACAATGAGCAGTTCTTC.